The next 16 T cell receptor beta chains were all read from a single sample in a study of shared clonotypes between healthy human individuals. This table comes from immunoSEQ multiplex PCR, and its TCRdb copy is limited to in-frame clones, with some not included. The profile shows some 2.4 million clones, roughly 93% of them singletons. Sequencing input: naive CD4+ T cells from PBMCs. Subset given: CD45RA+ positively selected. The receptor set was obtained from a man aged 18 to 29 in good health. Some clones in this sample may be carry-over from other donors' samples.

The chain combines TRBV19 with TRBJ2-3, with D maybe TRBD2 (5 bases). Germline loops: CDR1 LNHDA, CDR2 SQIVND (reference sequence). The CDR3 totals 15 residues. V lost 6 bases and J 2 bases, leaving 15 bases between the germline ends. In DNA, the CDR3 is TGTGCCAGTAGACGGACTTGGATTTTCACAGATACGCAGTATTTT. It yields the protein CASRRTWIFTDTQYF.

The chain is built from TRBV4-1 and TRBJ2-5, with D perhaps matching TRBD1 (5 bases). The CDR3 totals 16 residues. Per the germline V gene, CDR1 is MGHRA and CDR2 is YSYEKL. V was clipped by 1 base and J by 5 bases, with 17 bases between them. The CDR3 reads CASSQVQQGSWETQYF. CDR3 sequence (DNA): TGCGCCAGCAGCCAAGTTCAGCAGGGTAGCTGGGAGACCCAGTACTTC.

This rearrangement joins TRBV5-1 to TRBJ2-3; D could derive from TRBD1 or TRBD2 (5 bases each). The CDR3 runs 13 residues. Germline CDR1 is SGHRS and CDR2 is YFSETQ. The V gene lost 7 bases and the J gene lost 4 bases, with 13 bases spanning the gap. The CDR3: CASARQRSDTQYF. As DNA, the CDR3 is TGCGCCAGCGCCCGACAGCGGTCAGATACGCAGTATTTT.

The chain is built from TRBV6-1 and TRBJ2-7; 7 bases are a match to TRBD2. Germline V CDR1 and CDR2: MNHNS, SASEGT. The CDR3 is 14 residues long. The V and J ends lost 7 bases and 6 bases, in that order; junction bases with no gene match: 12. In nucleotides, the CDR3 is TGTGCCAGCACTCATGGGAGGGTAGGAGTCGAGCAGTACTTC. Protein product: CASTHGRVGVEQYF.

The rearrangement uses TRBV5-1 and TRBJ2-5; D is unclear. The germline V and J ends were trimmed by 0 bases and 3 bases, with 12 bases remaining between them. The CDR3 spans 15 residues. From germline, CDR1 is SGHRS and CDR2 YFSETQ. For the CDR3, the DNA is TGCGCCAGCAGCTTGGAAGGTGCTAGTAAAGAGACCCAGTACTTC. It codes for CASSLEGASKETQYF.

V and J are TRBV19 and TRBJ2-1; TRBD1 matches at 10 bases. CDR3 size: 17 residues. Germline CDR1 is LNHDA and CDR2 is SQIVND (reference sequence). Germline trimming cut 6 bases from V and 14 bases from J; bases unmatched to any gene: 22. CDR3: CASSPDPLGQGPLIKFF. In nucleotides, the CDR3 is TGTGCCAGTAGCCCAGACCCCTTGGGACAGGGGCCCTTGATTAAGTTCTTC.

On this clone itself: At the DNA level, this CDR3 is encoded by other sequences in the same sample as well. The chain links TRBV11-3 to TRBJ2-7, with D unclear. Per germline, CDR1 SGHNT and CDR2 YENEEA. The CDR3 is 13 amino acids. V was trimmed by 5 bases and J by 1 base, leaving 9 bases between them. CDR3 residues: CASSPPASYEQYF. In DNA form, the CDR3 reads TGTGCCAGCAGCCCCCCAGCGTCCTACGAGCAGTACTTC.

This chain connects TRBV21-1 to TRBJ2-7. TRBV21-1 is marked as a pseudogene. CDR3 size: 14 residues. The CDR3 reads CASSKLPSSYEQYF. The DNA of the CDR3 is TGTGCCAGCAGCAAGTTACCTTCCTCCTACGAGCAGTACTTC.

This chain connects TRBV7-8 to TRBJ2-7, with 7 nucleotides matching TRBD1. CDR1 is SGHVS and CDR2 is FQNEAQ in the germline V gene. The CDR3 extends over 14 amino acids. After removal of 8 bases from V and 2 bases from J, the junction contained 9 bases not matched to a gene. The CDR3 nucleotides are TGTGCCAGCGGCAGGGACAGAATTACCTACGAGCAGTACTTC. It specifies CASGRDRITYEQYF. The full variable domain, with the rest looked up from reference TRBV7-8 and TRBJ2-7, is GAGVSQSPRYKVAKRGQDVALRCDPISGHVSLFWYQQALGQGPEFLTYFQNEAQLDKSGLPSDRFFAERPEGSVSTLKIQRTQQEDSAVYLCASGRDRITYEQYFGPGTRLTVT.

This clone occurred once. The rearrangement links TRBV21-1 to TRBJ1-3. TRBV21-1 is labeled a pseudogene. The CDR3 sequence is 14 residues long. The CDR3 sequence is CASSKAFCGNTIYF. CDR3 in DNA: TGTGCCAGCAGCAAAGCCTTTTGTGGAAACACCATATATTTT.

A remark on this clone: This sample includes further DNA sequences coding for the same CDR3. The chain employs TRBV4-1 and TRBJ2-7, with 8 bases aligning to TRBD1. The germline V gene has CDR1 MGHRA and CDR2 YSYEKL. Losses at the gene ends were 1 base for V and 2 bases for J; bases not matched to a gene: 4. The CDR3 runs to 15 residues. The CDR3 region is CASSQGTGRAYEQYF. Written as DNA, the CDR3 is TGCGCCAGCAGCCAAGGGACAGGGAGAGCCTACGAGCAGTACTTC.

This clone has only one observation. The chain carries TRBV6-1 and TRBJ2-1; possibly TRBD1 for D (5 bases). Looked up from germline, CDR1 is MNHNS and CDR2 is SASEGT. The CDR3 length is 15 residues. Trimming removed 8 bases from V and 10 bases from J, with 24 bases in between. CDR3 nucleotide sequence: TGTGCCAGCTTCACAGGCCTCGGACCTCTCGGGGAGCAGTTCTTC. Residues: CASFTGLGPLGEQFF.

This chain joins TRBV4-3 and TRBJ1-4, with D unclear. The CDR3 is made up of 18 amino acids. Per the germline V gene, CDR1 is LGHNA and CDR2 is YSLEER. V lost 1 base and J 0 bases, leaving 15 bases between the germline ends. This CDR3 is CASSQGASSTATNEKLFF. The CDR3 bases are TGCGCCAGCAGCCAAGGGGCATCCTCCACCGCAACTAATGAAAAACTGTTTTTT.

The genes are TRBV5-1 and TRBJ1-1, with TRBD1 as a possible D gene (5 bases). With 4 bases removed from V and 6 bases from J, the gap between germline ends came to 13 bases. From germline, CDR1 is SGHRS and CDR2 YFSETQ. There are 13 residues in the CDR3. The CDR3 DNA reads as TGCGCCAGCAGCCCCAACAGGAGGCCTGAAGCTTTCTTT. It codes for CASSPNRRPEAFF.

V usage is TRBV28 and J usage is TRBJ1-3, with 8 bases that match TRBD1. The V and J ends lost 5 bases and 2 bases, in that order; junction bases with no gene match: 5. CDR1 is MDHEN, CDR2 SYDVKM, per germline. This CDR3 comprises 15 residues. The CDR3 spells CASSKWTGTGNTIYF. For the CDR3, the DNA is TGTGCCAGCAGTAAATGGACAGGGACTGGAAACACCATATATTTT.

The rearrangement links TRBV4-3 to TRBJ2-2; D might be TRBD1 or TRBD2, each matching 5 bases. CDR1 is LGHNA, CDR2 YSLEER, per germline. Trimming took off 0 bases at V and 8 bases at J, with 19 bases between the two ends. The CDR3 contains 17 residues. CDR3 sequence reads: CASSQDVIRDPGGELFF. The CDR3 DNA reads TGCGCCAGCAGCCAAGATGTGATCAGGGACCCAGGTGGGGAGCTGTTTTTT.